This TCR beta chain stems from a study of blood T cells in healthy people across ages. For this clonotype: Its antigen is unidentified.

With a J-beta primer mix and a sample-barcoded 5' primer, a second PCR ran roughly 6 to 11 cycles. Each of the cDNA molecules was tagged by a template-switch adaptor with 12 random nucleotides. MiXCR, applied by TCRdb to the 5' RACE reads, yields one record per CDR3 protein. Found here are over a million distinct CDR3 sequences, 35% to 55% of them singletons; the top ten hold over 15%. Germline loops: CDR1 SGHVS, CDR2 FNYEAQ. This CDR3 comprises 15 residues. V gave up 2 bases and J gave up 5 bases; unmatched junction bases: 7. Study-wide findings and caveats: TCR beta diversity correlated strongly with naive T cell percentage.

This TCR derives from an older woman in good health. The source material was blood. This sequence joins TRBV7-6 and TRBJ2-7; 9 bases map to TRBD1. Here the CDR3 reads CASSLSWDRAHEQYF. CDR3 in DNA: TGTGCCAGCAGCTTATCTTGGGACAGGGCCCACGAGCAGTACTTC.